This entry is about one T cell receptor beta chain. CDR3 length: 14 amino acids. Germline V gene sequence: CDR1 SGHVS, CDR2 FQNEAQ. V lost 5 bases, J lost 4 bases, and 14 bases lay in between. This entry is derived from a study of blood T cell repertoires in COVID-19. Study-wide context: The United States, Italy and Spain were the sources of the acute and convalescent COVID-19 samples. T cells, B-cell-depleted T cells, or PBMCs provided the cDNA or gDNA that served as material.

How the authors handled the data: The authors estimated nucleated cell counts from reference gene primer amplification. Only in-frame clones appear in the TCRdb table, and some are missing; sequencing was by immunoSEQ multiplex PCR. V and J calls and clone size come straight from that table; D and trimming were deduced from the DNA. Here the sample spans 150,000 to 200,000 clones, 70% to 90% being singletons. The clonotype was recovered from a human donor in a cohort sampled during active COVID-19. The sequenced sample was peripheral blood. The genes are TRBV7-8 and TRBJ2-5; D might be TRBD1 (6 bases). CDR3 coding DNA: TGTGCCAGCAGCCCGGGGTGGGGGCTAGAGACCCAGTACTTC. Translation gives CASSPGWGLETQYF.